Each of the 31 T cell receptor beta chains below was sequenced from the same sample in a study of blood T cell repertoires in COVID-19. Measured with immunoSEQ multiplex PCR; TCRdb has only the in-frame clones, and not every one. This repertoire shows 55,000 to 65,000 clones, 89% found once; its top ten account for about 13%. Specimen: peripheral blood. Source of these receptors: a woman aged 55-69 years with active COVID-19.

The chain combines TRBV9 with TRBJ2-3, with D possibly being TRBD2 (5 bases). CDR3 length: 15 amino acids. The germline V gene has CDR1 SGDLS and CDR2 YYNGEE. The V end was cut by 4 bases, the J end by 3 bases, with 15 bases between. The CDR3 DNA sequence: TGTGCCAGCAGCCCGGAGGCGGGTAGGACAGATACGCAGTATTTT. It yields the protein CASSPEAGRTDTQYF.

A single count supports this clone. This chain links TRBV10-3 with TRBJ2-2, with 9 bases identical to TRBD1. With 7 bases clipped from V and 1 base from J, the junction kept 7 bases outside the gene matches. Germline CDR1 is ENHRY and CDR2 is SYGVKD. The length of the CDR3 is 16 residues. CDR3 nucleotides: TGTGCCATCACCAGAACAGGGGGCGGGAACACCGGGGAGCTGTTTTTT. Residues: CAITRTGGGNTGELFF.

CDR3 nucleotides: TGTGCCAGTGGCCGGGGCGGGGAGCTGTTTTTT. Amino acids: CASGRGGELFF. V is TRBV9 and J is TRBJ2-2, with a weak D call TRBD2 (5 bases). The CDR3 is made up of 11 amino acids. Per germline, CDR1 SGDLS and CDR2 YYNGEE. V lost 8 bases to trimming and J lost 7 bases, with 9 bases between them.

V is TRBV14 and J is TRBJ1-2; D is undetermined. V gave up 0 bases and J gave up 6 bases, with 17 bases separating them. Germline CDR1 and CDR2: SGHDN and FVKESK. CDR3 length: 16 amino acids. This CDR3 is CASSQDLSHLGDGYTF. CDR3 DNA sequence: TGTGCCAGCAGCCAAGATTTATCCCACCTAGGAGATGGCTACACCTTC.

V and J are TRBV6-5 and TRBJ2-3; D is perhaps TRBD2 (6 bases). Trimming shortened V by 0 bases and J by 0 bases, and 7 bases separated the two germline ends. The germline CDR1 and CDR2 sequences are MNHEY and SVGAGI. The CDR3 spans 15 residues. The CDR3 loop is CASSYSDYSTDTQYF. The CDR3 coding sequence is TGTGCCAGCAGTTACTCGGACTATAGCACAGATACGCAGTATTTT.

This clone was recorded only once. The chain couples TRBV11-3 to TRBJ2-3; 15 nucleotides align to TRBD2. The CDR3 runs 15 residues. CDR1 is SGHNT, CDR2 YENEEA, per germline. V gave up 5 bases and J gave up 9 bases; unmatched junction bases: 6. The CDR3 here is CASSPGLAGGHTQYF. The CDR3 DNA sequence: TGTGCCAGCAGCCCGGGACTAGCGGGGGGACACACGCAGTATTTT.

The rearrangement joins TRBV6-5 to TRBJ1-1; a weak D match, TRBD1 (6 bases). Per the germline V gene, CDR1 is MNHEY and CDR2 is SVGAGI. This CDR3 comprises 14 residues. The V end lost 6 bases, the J end lost 11 bases, and 22 bases lay between the germline ends. The CDR3 loop is CASRRAGTPSRAFF. CDR3 nucleotides: TGTGCCAGCAGAAGAGCCGGGACACCGTCAAGGGCTTTCTTT.

V gene TRBV9 combines with J gene TRBJ1-6; 7 bases fit TRBD1. The ends lost 3 bases at V and 10 bases at J; junction bases unmatched: 13. This CDR3 region has 16 residues. Looked up from germline, CDR1 is SGDLS and CDR2 is YYNGEE. CDR3 residues: CASSAEMTGRGSPLHF. For the CDR3, the DNA is TGTGCCAGCAGCGCCGAGATGACAGGGAGAGGCTCACCCCTCCACTTT.

This chain uses TRBV3-1 (or the pseudogene TRBV3-2) with TRBJ1-1; 7 bases are shared with TRBD1. Germline V CDR1 and CDR2: LGHDT, YNNKEL (reference sequence). This CDR3 has 14 amino acids. V gave up 8 bases and J gave up 5 bases; unmatched junction bases: 11. The CDR3 DNA reads as TGTGCCAGCGGCGGGGACAGCCGAAGGACTGAAGCTTTCTTT. Amino acids: CASGGDSRRTEAFF.

This chain uses TRBV3-1 (or the pseudogene TRBV3-2) with TRBJ1-2; 8 bases fit TRBD1. Per germline, CDR1 LGHDT and CDR2 YNNKEL (reference sequence). The CDR3 runs 13 residues. With V trimmed by 2 bases and J by 7 bases, 3 bases remained unmatched. CDR3 bases: TGTGCCAGCAGCCAACAGGGGGCGGTTGGCTACACCTTC. Protein: CASSQQGAVGYTF.

The chain is built from TRBV12-2 and TRBJ1-1. TRBV12-2 corresponds to a pseudogene. The CDR3 runs to 12 residues. CDR3 bases: TGTGCAAGTCGCTTAGGAGGCGCTGAAGCTTTCTTT. Amino acid sequence: CASRLGGAEAFF.

This chain connects TRBV4-2 to TRBJ1-2, with D possibly TRBD1 on 6 matching bases. V was clipped by 0 bases and J by 6 bases, with 11 bases between them. The CDR3 consists of 14 residues. Germline V CDR1 and CDR2: LGHNA, YNFKEQ. The CDR3 nucleotides read TGTGCCAGCAGCCAAGAAGGGGCAGGGGATGGCTACACCTTC. Translated, it gives CASSQEGAGDGYTF.

Only one count was recorded for this clone. The chain couples TRBV5-1 to TRBJ1-4, with D perhaps matching TRBD1 (6 bases). CDR3 length: 15 amino acids. Germline CDR1 reads SGHRS; CDR2 reads YFSETQ. The germline V and J ends were trimmed by 7 bases and 0 bases, with 13 bases remaining between them. The CDR3 DNA is TGCGCCAGCCGCGGACAGAGTGCAACTAATGAAAAACTGTTTTTT. Encoded protein: CASRGQSATNEKLFF.

The DNA of the CDR3 is TGTGCCATCAGTGAGGTCCTTAACTATGGCTACACCTTC. Its translation: CAISEVLNYGYTF. The chain couples TRBV10-3 to TRBJ1-2; D unresolved. Trimming cost V 2 bases and J 1 base, with 5 bases left between them. This CDR3 is 13 amino acids long. CDR1 is ENHRY and CDR2 is SYGVKD in the germline V gene.

V usage is TRBV7-6 and J usage is TRBJ1-2; possible D gene TRBD1, 6 bases. Trimming took off 3 bases at V and 4 bases at J, with 15 bases between the two ends. The germline CDR1 and CDR2 sequences are SGHVS and FNYEAQ. This CDR3 is 15 amino acids long. The CDR3 reads CASSFDPQGSYGYTF. In DNA form, the CDR3 reads TGTGCCAGCAGCTTCGACCCCCAGGGGAGCTATGGCTACACCTTC.

The chain joins TRBV12-3 or TRBV12-4 to TRBJ2-5, with 8 positions matching TRBD2. This CDR3 spans 12 amino acids. Germline trimming cut 3 bases from V and 12 bases from J; bases unmatched to any gene: 6. CDR3 nucleotide sequence: TGTGCCAGCAGTTTCTCGGGGACTAGGGAGTACTTC. Protein sequence: CASSFSGTREYF.

The rearrangement uses TRBV6-2 or TRBV6-3 and TRBJ1-2; 8 nucleotides line up with TRBD1. CDR1 is MNHEY and CDR2 is SVGEGT in the germline V gene. The CDR3 has 15 residues. Trimming took 2 bases from V and 4 from J; bases not matched to a gene: 6. CDR3 in DNA: TGTGCCAGCAGTTACGCCGACAGGGGAGCCTATGGCTACACCTTC. This codes for CASSYADRGAYGYTF.

This clone was detected once. The chain is built from TRBV6-2 or TRBV6-3 and TRBJ2-1, with D uncertain. Per germline, CDR1 MNHEY and CDR2 SVGEGT. Trimming took 2 bases from V and 2 from J, leaving 16 bases between them. The CDR3 spans 17 residues. The chain's CDR3 is CASSYPLTGYTYNEQFF. The CDR3 DNA sequence: TGTGCCAGCAGTTACCCCCTGACGGGTTATACCTACAATGAGCAGTTCTTC.

This chain connects TRBV27 to TRBJ1-1; D is unclear. The CDR3 loop spans 16 amino acids. The V gene's germline CDR1 is MNHEY and CDR2 SMNVEV (reference sequence). The V end was cut by 2 bases, the J end by 0 bases, with 13 bases between. DNA of the CDR3: TGTGCCAGCAGTTTAGTGTCAGGTCCCATGAACACTGAAGCTTTCTTT. Amino acid sequence: CASSLVSGPMNTEAFF.

The chain joins TRBV10-3 to TRBJ1-2, with 9 bases that match TRBD1. V lost 7 bases, J lost 4 bases, and 4 bases stayed unmatched. Germline CDR1 ENHRY, CDR2 SYGVKD. The CDR3 spans 13 residues. CDR3 loop: CAINTGGAYGYTF. The DNA of the CDR3 is TGTGCCATCAATACAGGGGGCGCCTATGGCTACACCTTC.

The rearrangement links TRBV7-6 to TRBJ2-1; 9 bases fit TRBD1. Germline trimming cut 5 bases from V and 2 bases from J; bases unmatched to any gene: 10. This CDR3 contains 17 residues. Germline V gene sequence: CDR1 SGHVS, CDR2 FNYEAQ. The CDR3 coding sequence is TGTGCCAGCAGCCCAGGGACAGGGCGAGGCCCCTACAATGAGCAGTTCTTC. This codes for CASSPGTGRGPYNEQFF. Together with reference TRBV7-6 and TRBJ2-1, the CDR3 gives the full variable domain: GAGVSQSPRYKVTKRGQDVALRCDPISGHVSLYWYRQALGQGPEFLTYFNYEAQQDKSGLPNDRFSAERPEGSISTLTIQRTEQRDSAMYRCASSPGTGRGPYNEQFFGPGTRLTVL.

The genes are TRBV6-5 and TRBJ1-4, with D possibly being TRBD1 (6 bases). The CDR3 is 16 amino acids. The ends were cut back, 1 base at V and 13 bases at J, with 22 bases in the middle. The germline CDR1 and CDR2 sequences are MNHEY and SVGAGI. CDR3 protein: CASSYFGQRDGARLFF. DNA of the CDR3: TGTGCCAGCAGTTACTTTGGACAGCGCGATGGGGCTAGACTGTTTTTT.

The chain recombines TRBV7-8 with TRBJ1-2; D call uncertain. Germline-derived CDR1 and CDR2 are SGHVS and FQNEAQ. Trimming removed 1 base from V and 4 bases from J, with 7 bases in between. The CDR3 totals 13 residues. This chain's CDR3 is CASSLGQVYGYTF. The CDR3 nucleotides are TGTGCCAGCAGCTTAGGGCAGGTCTATGGCTACACCTTC.

The chain uses TRBV5-1 and TRBJ2-3, with TRBD2 matching 9 bases. V shed 0 bases, J shed 6 bases, and the junction held 14 bases outside the gene matches. Germline V lookup: CDR1 SGHRS, CDR2 YFSETQ. CDR3 length: 18 amino acids. The CDR3 sequence: CASSLGSIPSGAGDTQYF. Here the CDR3 DNA reads TGCGCCAGCAGCTTGGGGTCCATTCCTAGCGGGGCCGGGGATACGCAGTATTTT.

This sequence joins TRBV5-1 and TRBJ2-2; TRBD2 aligns across 13 bases. This CDR3 spans 16 amino acids. V shed 0 bases and J 5 bases; nucleotides not matched to a gene: 1. Germline CDR1 is SGHRS and CDR2 is YFSETQ. For the CDR3, the DNA is TGCGCCAGCAGCTTGGGACTAGCGGGGGGAACCGGGGAGCTGTTTTTT. Amino acids: CASSLGLAGGTGELFF.

This chain links TRBV7-9 with TRBJ2-5, with TRBD1 matching over 8 bases. The CDR3 runs to 13 residues. In germline, CDR1 is SEHNR, CDR2 FQNEAQ (reference sequence). Trimming removed 11 bases from V and 1 base from J; junction bases left unmatched: 6. CDR3: CAGRDRSQETQYF. CDR3 DNA sequence: TGTGCCGGTCGGGACAGGAGCCAAGAGACCCAGTACTTC.

This clone appeared a few times. The chain links TRBV4-1 to TRBJ1-6; the D is unclear. Germline CDR1 and CDR2: MGHRA and YSYEKL. This CDR3 spans 17 amino acids. With 2 bases removed from V and 1 base from J, the gap between germline ends came to 12 bases. DNA for the CDR3: TGCGCCAGCAGCCAATCCGCTGGGCTATCCTATAATTCACCCCTCCACTTT. This sequence encodes CASSQSAGLSYNSPLHF.

CDR3 bases: TGTGCCAGCAGAAGTCCCCAGGGGTGGGCCGGGGAGCTGTTTTTT. This encodes CASRSPQGWAGELFF. The chain links TRBV6-5 to TRBJ2-2; tentatively, D is TRBD1 (6 bases). The CDR3 covers 15 residues. CDR1 is MNHEY, CDR2 SVGAGI, per germline. Trimming removed 6 bases at V and 6 bases at J, with 17 bases between.

This clone turned up a few times. The chain is built from TRBV5-1 and TRBJ1-6; D not resolved. Trimming removed 0 bases at V and 6 bases at J, with 7 bases between. The length of the CDR3 is 14 residues. The V gene's germline CDR1 is SGHRS and CDR2 YFSETQ. In DNA form, the CDR3 reads TGCGCCAGCAGCTTGGGTCAGGTTAATTCACCCCTCCACTTT. It translates to CASSLGQVNSPLHF.

The CDR3 is CASSWGTSEKNIQYF. CDR3 nucleotide sequence: TGTGCCAGCAGCTGGGGGACTAGCGAGAAAAACATTCAGTACTTC. V gene TRBV5-4 combines with J gene TRBJ2-4; 10 bases are a match to TRBD2. V was clipped by 3 bases and J by 4 bases; unmatched bases: 4. Germline CDR1 is SGHNT and CDR2 is YYREEE (reference sequence). This CDR3 is built from 15 residues.

The V gene is TRBV19, the J gene TRBJ1-6; D possibly corresponds to TRBD1 (5 bases). With 5 bases removed from V and 0 bases from J, the gap between germline ends came to 8 bases. Per germline, CDR1 LNHDA and CDR2 SQIVND (reference sequence). This CDR3 is built from 15 residues. In DNA form, the CDR3 reads TGTGCCAGTAGTGTCGGGGGCTCCTATAATTCACCCCTCCACTTT. Encoded protein: CASSVGGSYNSPLHF.